Below, 27 T cell receptor beta chains from the same sample are listed, as sequenced in a study of T cells in localized non-small cell lung cancer. Libraries were prepared by immunoSEQ multiplex PCR; TCRdb keeps only in-frame clonotypes and omits some of them. Among 1,400 to 1,500 clones listed, about 18% were seen once. Sequenced material: lung tumor tissue, taken before any cancer treatment. The receptors come from a woman aged 40-75 years with stage I lung adenocarcinoma.

In its sample, this clone was seen a few times. The rearrangement joins TRBV6-8 to TRBJ1-2, with 10 bases that match TRBD1. This CDR3 has 14 residues. Germline V gene data show CDR1 as MNHGY and CDR2 as SAAAGT. After removal of 4 bases from V and 6 bases from J, the junction contained 5 bases not matched to a gene. The DNA for the CDR3 is TGTGCCAGCAGTTCCCGGGACAGGGGTAATGGCTACACCTTC. Its protein product is CASSSRDRGNGYTF.

In its sample, this clone is medium-sized. This chain connects TRBV11-3 to TRBJ2-7; the D gene is possibly TRBD2 (5 bases). V was trimmed by 3 bases and J by 7 bases, leaving 16 bases between them. CDR1 and CDR2 from the germline V gene are SGHNT and YENEEA. The CDR3 spans 14 residues. The CDR3 sequence: CASSLEVVLGEQYF. As DNA, the CDR3 is TGTGCCAGCAGCTTGGAGGTGGTTTTGGGGGAGCAGTACTTC.

This clone was seen a few times. The J gene is TRBJ2-1, the V gene TRBV6-8; D is tentatively TRBD1 or TRBD2 (5 bases each). With 2 bases removed from V and 6 bases from J, the gap between germline ends came to 23 bases. The CDR3 has 18 amino acids. CDR1 MNHGY and CDR2 SAAAGT come from the germline V gene. The CDR3 DNA reads as TGTGCCAGCAGTTACGATGAGGGGAGCTCAGCGCTGCGCAATGAGCAGTTCTTC. Translating gives CASSYDEGSSALRNEQFF.

This rearrangement joins TRBV30 to TRBJ2-3; 10 nucleotides match TRBD2. Germline trimming cut 2 bases from V and 5 bases from J; bases unmatched to any gene: 10. This CDR3 comprises 16 residues. Germline CDR1 GTSNPN, CDR2 SVGIG (reference sequence). The CDR3 reads CAWSPPAGGPGDTQYF. The CDR3 DNA is TGTGCCTGGAGTCCCCCAGCGGGGGGGCCGGGAGATACGCAGTATTTT.

This clone rates as medium-sized (0.01 to 0.1%). This chain connects TRBV11-3 to TRBJ2-1; TRBD1 matches 9 bases. The trim removed 3 bases at V and 4 bases at J, leaving 4 bases unmatched. The CDR3 sequence is 15 residues long. The germline CDR1 and CDR2 sequences are SGHNT and YENEEA. CDR3 sequence: CASSLGGTGYNEQFF. The CDR3 region has the DNA TGTGCCAGCAGCTTGGGTGGGACAGGGTACAATGAGCAGTTCTTC.

This clone is categorized as medium-sized (0.01 to 0.1%). The chain employs TRBV6-8 and TRBJ2-5; TRBD2 agrees at 11 bases. CDR3 size: 16 residues. Germline CDR1 and CDR2: MNHGY and SAAAGT. With V trimmed by 4 bases and J by 0 bases, 4 bases remained unmatched. The CDR3 sequence is CASSSTSGGYQETQYF. Here the CDR3 DNA reads TGTGCCAGCAGTTCTACTAGCGGGGGATACCAAGAGACCCAGTACTTC.

This clone is large by share. The rearrangement links TRBV19 to TRBJ2-1, with D maybe TRBD2 (6 bases). V was shortened by 1 base and J by 9 bases, with 7 bases between the two germline ends. Germline values: CDR1 LNHDA, CDR2 SQIVND (reference sequence). This CDR3 spans 12 amino acids. The CDR3 DNA reads as TGTGCCAGTAGTATAGTCGGGGGTGAGCAGTTCTTC. It encodes CASSIVGGEQFF.

The chain uses TRBV11-3 and TRBJ2-2, with TRBD1 matching 10 bases. CDR1 SGHNT and CDR2 YENEEA come from the germline V gene. The CDR3 has 15 amino acids. V gave up 6 bases and J gave up 5 bases; unmatched junction bases: 6. Here the CDR3 reads CASRRDRGVTGELFF. Written as DNA, the CDR3 is TGTGCCAGCAGAAGGGACAGGGGAGTTACCGGGGAGCTGTTTTTT.

Only a few counts were recorded for this clone. The V gene is TRBV9, the J gene TRBJ2-1; D possibly matches TRBD1 or TRBD2 (5 bases each). Trimming shortened V by 4 bases and J by 7 bases, and 21 bases separated the two germline ends. Germline assignment: CDR1 SGDLS and CDR2 YYNGEE. The CDR3 loop spans 16 amino acids. The CDR3: CASSPLGVTAVNEQFF. The DNA of the CDR3 is TGTGCCAGCAGCCCCCTGGGGGTCACCGCGGTTAATGAGCAGTTCTTC.

This clone is judged medium-sized. This rearrangement joins TRBV11-3 to TRBJ1-1; D might be TRBD1 (6 bases). The CDR3 is made up of 15 amino acids. Germline lookup yields CDR1 SGHNT and CDR2 YENEEA. V was shortened by 2 bases and J by 3 bases, with 13 bases between the two germline ends. CDR3 sequence: CASSLTGAGDTEAFF. CDR3 coding DNA: TGTGCCAGCAGCTTAACGGGGGCTGGGGACACTGAAGCTTTCTTT.

The chain links TRBV6-8 to TRBJ2-6; 10 bases map to TRBD1. Trimming cost V 0 bases and J 0 bases; bases outside gene matches: 5. The germline V gene encodes CDR1 MNHGY and CDR2 SAAAGT. This CDR3 contains 19 residues. This CDR3 reads CASSYSRDRGLSGANVLTF. The CDR3 nucleotides read TGTGCCAGCAGTTACTCGAGGGACAGGGGTCTCTCTGGGGCCAACGTCCTGACTTTC.

There are a few counts of this clone. The chain uses TRBV19 and TRBJ2-5; either TRBD1 or TRBD2 may fit D (5 bases each). Germline V gene data show CDR1 as LNHDA and CDR2 as SQIVND (reference sequence). Between the trimmed V and J ends, which lost 5 bases and 2 bases, there was a span of 9 bases. This CDR3 comprises 13 residues. The CDR3 sequence is CASSEGRQETQYF. The CDR3 DNA reads TGTGCCAGTAGTGAGGGGCGGCAAGAGACCCAGTACTTC.

Judged by abundance, this clone is large. V and J are TRBV9 and TRBJ1-1; D gene uncertain. Germline CDR1 reads SGDLS; CDR2 reads YYNGEE. The V end lost 6 bases, the J end lost 3 bases, and 15 bases lay between the germline ends. This CDR3 is built from 14 residues. The CDR3: CASTGGIMDTEAFF. The CDR3 DNA sequence: TGTGCCAGCACCGGTGGAATCATGGACACTGAAGCTTTCTTT.

The V and J genes are TRBV30 and TRBJ2-7, with TRBD2 as a possible D gene (5 bases). Germline CDR1 is GTSNPN and CDR2 is SVGIG (reference sequence). CDR3 length: 12 residues. Between the trimmed V and J ends, which lost 0 bases and 4 bases, there was a span of 7 bases. The DNA for the CDR3 is TGTGCCTGGAGTGTACTAGGGTACGAGCAGTACTTC. This translates into CAWSVLGYEQYF.

This sequence joins TRBV6-8 and TRBJ2-2, with 11 positions matching TRBD2. The V gene's germline CDR1 is MNHGY and CDR2 SAAAGT. The CDR3 sequence is 16 residues long. V was pared by 2 bases and J by 2 bases, with 1 base of the junction left unmatched. The CDR3 reads CASSYTSGGNTGELFF. The CDR3 DNA reads TGTGCCAGCAGTTACACTAGCGGGGGAAACACCGGGGAGCTGTTTTTT.

By sample fraction, this clone is large (0.1 to 1%). V gene TRBV9 combines with J gene TRBJ2-1; the D gene is possibly TRBD2 (6 bases). V dropped 2 bases and J dropped 4 bases, with 16 bases sitting between them. The CDR3 length is 16 residues. Looked up from germline, CDR1 is SGDLS and CDR2 is YYNGEE. In DNA form, the CDR3 reads TGTGCCAGCAGCGTCACCACGGGACTCTCTTACAATGAGCAGTTCTTC. This encodes CASSVTTGLSYNEQFF. The entire variable domain, with the rest obtained from reference TRBV9 and TRBJ2-1, is as follows: DSGVTQTPKHLITATGQRVTLRCSPRSGDLSVYWYQQSLDQGLQFLIQYYNGEERAKGNILERFSAQQFPDLHSELNLSSLELGDSALYFCASSVTTGLSYNEQFFGPGTRLTVL.

This clone is deemed medium-sized. This chain uses TRBV11-3 with TRBJ1-2, with 8 bases identical to TRBD1. The germline CDR1 and CDR2 sequences are SGHNT and YENEEA. There are 14 residues in the CDR3. The trim removed 4 bases at V and 2 bases at J, leaving 3 bases unmatched. This CDR3 reads CASSYQGANYGYTF. The CDR3 coding sequence is TGTGCCAGCAGCTACCAGGGGGCCAACTATGGCTACACCTTC.

The V call is TRBV5-1, the J call TRBJ1-2; weak D call: TRBD1 (5 bases). There are 14 residues in the CDR3. Germline V gene data show CDR1 as SGHRS and CDR2 as YFSETQ. V dropped 3 bases and J dropped 3 bases, with 12 bases sitting between them. The CDR3 sequence is CASSSGGAHYGYTF. The CDR3 DNA sequence: TGCGCCAGCAGCTCTGGAGGGGCCCACTATGGCTACACCTTC.

This clone showed up just a few times. The CDR3 nucleotides read TGTGCCAGCAGTTCTAGCGGGGGGAGACAAGAGACCCAGTACTTC. Translating gives CASSSSGGRQETQYF. The V and J genes are TRBV6-8 and TRBJ2-5, with 11 bases fitting TRBD2. Per germline, CDR1 MNHGY and CDR2 SAAAGT. This CDR3 is built from 15 residues. The ends lost 4 bases at V and 2 bases at J; junction bases unmatched: 3.

The chain links TRBV6-8 to TRBJ1-1; no clear D. CDR3 length equals 13 residues. Per germline, CDR1 MNHGY and CDR2 SAAAGT. The V gene lost 7 bases and the J gene lost 1 base, with 10 bases spanning the gap. DNA of the CDR3: TGTGCCAGCACCGCAACAGAGAACACTGAAGCTTTCTTT. It translates to CASTATENTEAFF.

J is TRBJ2-3 and V is TRBV11-3; the match to TRBD1 covers 9 bases. The CDR3 has 15 residues. The V segment lost 1 base and the J segment 11 bases; nucleotides outside the gene matches: 10. The germline gives CDR1 SGHNT, CDR2 YENEEA. CDR3 in DNA: TGTGCCAGCAGCTTAGGGGACAGGGCATCATCGGGGCAGTATTTT. Encoded protein: CASSLGDRASSGQYF.

The chain couples TRBV18 to TRBJ1-5, with D tentatively TRBD1 (6 bases). This CDR3 has 13 residues. CDR1 and CDR2 (germline): KGHSH, LQKENI. V lost 1 base to trimming and J lost 5 bases, with 6 bases between them. CDR3 sequence (DNA): TGTGCCAGCTCACCACGGACAGATCAGCCCCAGCATTTT. It encodes CASSPRTDQPQHF.

The DNA of the CDR3 is TGTGCCAGTAGTCACCTGGTCGACGGGGGCGATTCACCCCTCCACTTT. This codes for CASSHLVDGGDSPLHF. The V and J genes are TRBV19 and TRBJ1-6; weak D call: TRBD1 (6 bases). This CDR3 spans 16 amino acids. Trimming shortened V by 5 bases and J by 8 bases, and 19 bases separated the two germline ends. In germline, CDR1 is LNHDA, CDR2 SQIVND (reference sequence).

V is TRBV15 and J is TRBJ1-1; D gene ambiguous. V was trimmed by 0 bases and J by 4 bases, leaving 12 bases between them. Germline V gene sequence: CDR1 LNHNV, CDR2 YYDKDF (reference sequence). CDR3 length: 15 amino acids. The CDR3 loop is CATSRDFLGRTEAFF. CDR3 bases: TGTGCCACCAGCAGAGATTTTTTGGGTCGCACTGAAGCTTTCTTT. Using reference TRBV15 and TRBJ1-1 for the parts outside the CDR3, the full variable domain is DAMVIQNPRYQVTQFGKPVTLSCSQTLNHNVMYWYQQKSSQAPKLLFHYYDKDFNNEADTPDNFQSRRPNTSFCFLDIRSPGLGDTAMYLCATSRDFLGRTEAFFGQGTRLTVV.

This clone has a handful of counts. The chain uses TRBV6-8 and TRBJ2-3; 7 nucleotides agree with TRBD2. With 6 bases clipped from V and 5 bases from J, the junction kept 8 bases outside the gene matches. Germline CDR1 is MNHGY and CDR2 is SAAAGT. The CDR3 covers 14 residues. The CDR3 region has the DNA TGTGCCAGCAGAATCGGGGGGTCCCGAGATACGCAGTATTTT. Amino acids: CASRIGGSRDTQYF.

This clone was seen more than once but under ten times. The chain recombines TRBV18 with TRBJ2-7, with 8 bases aligning to TRBD1. This CDR3 contains 16 residues. Germline lookup yields CDR1 KGHSH and CDR2 LQKENI. The trim removed 0 bases at V and 0 bases at J, leaving 4 bases unmatched. CDR3: CASSPPVRGLSYEQYF. CDR3 DNA sequence: TGTGCCAGCTCACCACCGGTCAGGGGGCTCTCCTACGAGCAGTACTTC.

This clone has just a few counts. The chain links TRBV11-3 to TRBJ2-3; no reliable D call. The CDR3 contains 18 residues. V was trimmed by 2 bases and J by 0 bases, leaving 18 bases between them. CDR1 is SGHNT, CDR2 YENEEA, per germline. The CDR3 sequence: CASSLMGTAIPSTDTQYF. CDR3 coding DNA: TGTGCCAGCAGCTTAATGGGTACAGCTATACCGAGCACAGATACGCAGTATTTT.